The entry below gives a single T cell receptor beta chain sequence along with its context. It lacks a known antigen. The record has no base qualities; no much larger clone is one base away. The sample belongs to a study of shared clonotypes between healthy human individuals (dated by TCRdb to the early 2020s). Describing the broader study: A couple of women and three men aged 18 to 49 years were included in the cohort. Leukapheresis yielded between about 0.85 and 9 billion PBMCs per donor. To estimate repertoire size and how much clonotype sharing occurs between individuals, the study deeply sequenced the blood TCR repertoires of about 5 healthy adults. To increase sequencing depth and limit assay-specific biases, different laboratories used diverse techniques to prepare libraries and sequence TCR repertoires.

What the authors observed across the whole study: The genetic and exposure-history diversity represented was limited by the small number of donors. Sampling was limited to blood, and TCR repertoires in tissue likely differ from TCR repertoires in blood. Based on pairwise subsampling, the degree of clonotype sharing among donors was expected to be affected by sequencing depth.

Using the deep immunoSEQ assay, TCR CDR3 regions were amplified from genomic DNA by multiplex PCR. Genomic DNA extracted from each cell subset was distributed evenly over all wells of several immunoSEQ 96-well plates, and each plate served as one replicate. Each replicate PCR for unsorted PBMC received 250 to 300 ng genomic DNA, equal to approximately 30,000 T cell genomes. Ten immunoSEQ deep assay plates were used to sequence unsorted PBMC genomic DNA. Purified libraries were measured with a Qubit 3.0 fluorometer, size-checked on a Bioanalyzer 2100, and measured again with the KAPA Library Quantification kit. Every immunoSEQ 96-well plate was sequenced on a dedicated single-read 150-cycle Illumina NextSeq 550 flow cell. As for how the authors treated the data: Because only junctional sequences without quality scores were contained in the immunoSEQ output, filtering matching that applied to full-length reads could not be performed. Sequences were annotated with PyIR, a Python wrapper for IgBLAST v1.9, and V/J genes and CDR3 were assigned using IMGT germline references. Reads were removed for weak V/J assignments (E-value above 1e-6), missing CDR3, stop codons, out-of-frame junctions, or ambiguous translated residues. V3J clonotypes were defined by identical inferred V gene, J gene, and CDR3 amino acid sequence. Percentage overlap between repertoires was calculated by dividing the number of shared unique clonotypes by the size of the smaller repertoire. RTK rarefaction, the Chao1 estimator, and Recon v2.1 estimates of unobserved clonotypes were used to assess repertoire richness. TCRdb mirrors the immuneACCESS table, restricted to in-frame sequences. Some clones are absent from its copies; in checked studies, under half trace to an unresolved V gene, and the reason for the others is unknown. Clone size and V and J calls were adopted from that table, with D and trimming inferred from the DNA. This sample gives some 530,000 clones in total; about 78% of them show up just once. 12% of the sample is taken by the ten largest.

The donors were healthy, HIV-negative adults with no recently reported acute infections or vaccinations. Every donor was a Caucasian adult residing in Nashville, Tennessee, USA. For unsorted samples, tens of millions of PBMCs were counted and genomic DNA was extracted with the QIAamp DNA Blood Mini kit. After blood collection by leukapheresis, PBMCs were isolated using Ficoll-Histopaque density gradient centrifugation and then cryopreserved in the vapor phase of liquid nitrogen. Measured from the cysteine to the phenylalanine, the CDR3 is 13 residues long. Kept here is only the CDR3 DNA, which spans 39 bases and is read in frame from base 1. Trimming removed 1 base from V and 6 bases from J, leaving 6 bases between the germline ends. CDR1 and CDR2 are read off the germline V gene as MNHEY and SVGAGI.

The sequence is built from TRBV6-5 and TRBJ2-2; no D gene can be assigned with confidence. This clonotype originated in a middle-aged woman in good health. Some clones in this sample may be carry-over from other donors' samples. The sequenced sample was PBMCs. The CDR3 here reads CASSYWRSGELFF. The DNA is as follows: TGTGCCAGCAGTTACTGGCGCTCCGGGGAGCTGTTTTTT.